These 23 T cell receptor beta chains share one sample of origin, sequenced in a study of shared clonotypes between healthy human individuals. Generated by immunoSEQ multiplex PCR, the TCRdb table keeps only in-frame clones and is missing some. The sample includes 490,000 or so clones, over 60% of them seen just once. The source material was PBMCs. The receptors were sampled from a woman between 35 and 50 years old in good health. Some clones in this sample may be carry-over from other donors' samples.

CDR3 protein: CASGTSGYNEQFF. The CDR3 DNA sequence: TGTGCCAGCGGGACTAGCGGGTACAATGAGCAGTTCTTC. V is TRBV28 and J is TRBJ2-1, with TRBD2 matching 12 bases. Germline V gene data show CDR1 as MDHEN and CDR2 as SYDVKM. With 8 bases clipped from V and 4 bases from J, the junction kept 0 bases outside the gene matches. This CDR3 is 13 amino acids long. Full variable domain (missing parts from reference TRBV28 and TRBJ2-1): DVKVTQSSRYLVKRTGEKVFLECVQDMDHENMFWYRQDPGLGLRLIYFSYDVKMKEKGDIPEGYSVSREKKERFSLILESASTNQTSMYLCASGTSGYNEQFFGPGTRLTVL.

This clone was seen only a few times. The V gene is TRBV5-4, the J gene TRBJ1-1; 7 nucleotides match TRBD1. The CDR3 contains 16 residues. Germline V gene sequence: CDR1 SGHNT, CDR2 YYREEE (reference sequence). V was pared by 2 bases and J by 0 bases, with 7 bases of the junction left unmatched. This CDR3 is CASSFEKGALNTEAFF. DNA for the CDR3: TGTGCCAGCAGCTTCGAGAAGGGGGCTTTGAACACTGAAGCTTTCTTT.

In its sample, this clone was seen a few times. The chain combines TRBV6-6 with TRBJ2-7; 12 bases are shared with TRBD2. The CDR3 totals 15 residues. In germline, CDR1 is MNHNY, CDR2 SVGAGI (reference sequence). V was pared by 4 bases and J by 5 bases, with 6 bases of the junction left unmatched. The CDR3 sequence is CASSSSSGRGDEQYF. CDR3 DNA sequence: TGTGCCAGCAGTTCTTCTAGCGGGAGGGGGGACGAGCAGTACTTC.

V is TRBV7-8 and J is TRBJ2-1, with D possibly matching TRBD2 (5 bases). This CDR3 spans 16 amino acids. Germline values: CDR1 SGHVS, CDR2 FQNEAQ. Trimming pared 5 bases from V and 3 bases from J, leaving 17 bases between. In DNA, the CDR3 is TGTGCCAGCAGCCCCCTCGAGAGGGCTAACTACAATGAGCAGTTCTTC. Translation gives CASSPLERANYNEQFF.

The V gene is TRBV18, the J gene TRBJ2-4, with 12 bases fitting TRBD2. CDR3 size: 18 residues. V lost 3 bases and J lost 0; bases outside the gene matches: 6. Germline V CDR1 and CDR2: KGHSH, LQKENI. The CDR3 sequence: CASSPQSGLAGAKNIQYF. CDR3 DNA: TGTGCCAGCTCACCTCAGTCGGGACTAGCGGGAGCCAAAAACATTCAGTACTTC.

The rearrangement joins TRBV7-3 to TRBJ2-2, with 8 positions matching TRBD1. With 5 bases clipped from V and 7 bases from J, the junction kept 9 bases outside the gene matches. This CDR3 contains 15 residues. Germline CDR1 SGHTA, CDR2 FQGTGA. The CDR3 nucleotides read TGTGCCAGCAGCCCGGACAGGGTTTCTGTCGGGGAGCTGTTTTTT. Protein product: CASSPDRVSVGELFF.

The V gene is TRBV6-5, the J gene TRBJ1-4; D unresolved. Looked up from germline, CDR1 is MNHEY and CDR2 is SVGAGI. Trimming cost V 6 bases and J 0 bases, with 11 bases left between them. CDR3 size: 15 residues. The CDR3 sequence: CASSYQSATNEKLFF. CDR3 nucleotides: TGTGCCAGCAGCTACCAGAGTGCAACTAATGAAAAACTGTTTTTT.

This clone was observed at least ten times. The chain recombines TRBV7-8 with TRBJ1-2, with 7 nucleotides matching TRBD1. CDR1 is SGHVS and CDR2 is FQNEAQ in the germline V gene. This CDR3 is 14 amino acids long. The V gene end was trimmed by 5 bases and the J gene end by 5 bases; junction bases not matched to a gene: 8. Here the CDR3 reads CASSPRDRAYGYTF. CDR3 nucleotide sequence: TGTGCCAGCAGCCCAAGGGACAGAGCATATGGCTACACCTTC.

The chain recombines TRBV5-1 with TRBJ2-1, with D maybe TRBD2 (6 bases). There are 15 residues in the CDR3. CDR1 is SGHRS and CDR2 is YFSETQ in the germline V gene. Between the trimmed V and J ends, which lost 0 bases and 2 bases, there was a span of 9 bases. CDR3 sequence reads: CASSLAGGAYNEQFF. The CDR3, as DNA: TGCGCCAGCAGCTTGGCTGGCGGGGCCTACAATGAGCAGTTCTTC.

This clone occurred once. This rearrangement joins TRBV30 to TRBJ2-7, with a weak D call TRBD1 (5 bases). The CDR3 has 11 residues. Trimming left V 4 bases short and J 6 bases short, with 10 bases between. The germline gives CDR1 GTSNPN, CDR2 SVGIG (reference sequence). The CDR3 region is CAWKGVTEQYF. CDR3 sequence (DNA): TGTGCCTGGAAAGGGGTAACCGAGCAGTACTTC.

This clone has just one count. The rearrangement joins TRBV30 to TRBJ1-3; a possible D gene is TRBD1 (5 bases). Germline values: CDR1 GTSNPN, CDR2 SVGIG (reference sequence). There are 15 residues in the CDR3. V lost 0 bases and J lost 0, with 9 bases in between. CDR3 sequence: CAWSVGDHSGNTIYF. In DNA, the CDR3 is TGTGCCTGGAGTGTAGGGGACCACTCTGGAAACACCATATATTTT.

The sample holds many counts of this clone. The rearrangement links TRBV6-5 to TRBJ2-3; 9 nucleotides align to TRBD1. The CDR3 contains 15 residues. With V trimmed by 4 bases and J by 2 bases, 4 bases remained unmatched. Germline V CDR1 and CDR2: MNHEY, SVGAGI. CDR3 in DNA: TGTGCCAGCAGTTCCGGGACAGGGCACACAGATACGCAGTATTTT. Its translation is CASSSGTGHTDTQYF.

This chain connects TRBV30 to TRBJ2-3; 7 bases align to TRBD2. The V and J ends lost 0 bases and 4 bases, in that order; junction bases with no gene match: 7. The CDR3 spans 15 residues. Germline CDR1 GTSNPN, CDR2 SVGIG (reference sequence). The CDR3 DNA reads TGTGCCTGGAGTGTATGGCGGGAGACCTCAGATACGCAGTATTTT. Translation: CAWSVWRETSDTQYF.

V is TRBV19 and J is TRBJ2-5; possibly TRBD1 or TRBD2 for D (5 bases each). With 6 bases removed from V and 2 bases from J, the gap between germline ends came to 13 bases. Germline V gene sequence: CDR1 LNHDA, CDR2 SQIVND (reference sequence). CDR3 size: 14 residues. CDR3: CASRPPGTQETQYF. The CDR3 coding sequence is TGTGCCAGTAGGCCCCCGGGGACGCAAGAGACCCAGTACTTC.

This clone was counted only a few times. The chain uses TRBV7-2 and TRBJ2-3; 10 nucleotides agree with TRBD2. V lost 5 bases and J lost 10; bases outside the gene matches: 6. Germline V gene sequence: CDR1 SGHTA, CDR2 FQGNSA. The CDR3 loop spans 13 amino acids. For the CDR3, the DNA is TGTGCCAGCAGCCAGGGCAGCGGGAGGGCGCAGTATTTT. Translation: CASSQGSGRAQYF.

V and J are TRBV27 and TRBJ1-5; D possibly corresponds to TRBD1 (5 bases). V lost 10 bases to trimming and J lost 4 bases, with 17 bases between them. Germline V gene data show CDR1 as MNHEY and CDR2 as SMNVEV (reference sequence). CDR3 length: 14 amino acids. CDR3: CATSLGGGNQPQHF. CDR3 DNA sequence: TGTGCCACCTCTCTGGGGGGTGGGAATCAGCCCCAGCATTTT.

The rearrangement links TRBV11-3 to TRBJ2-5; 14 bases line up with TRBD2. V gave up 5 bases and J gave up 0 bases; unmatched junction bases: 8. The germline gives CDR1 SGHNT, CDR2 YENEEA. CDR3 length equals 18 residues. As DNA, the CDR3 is TGTGCCAGCAGCCCCGGACTAGCGGGAGGATCATACCAAGAGACCCAGTACTTC. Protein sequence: CASSPGLAGGSYQETQYF. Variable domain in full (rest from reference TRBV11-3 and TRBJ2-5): EAGVVQSPRYKIIEKKQPVAFWCNPISGHNTLYWYLQNLGQGPELLIRYENEEAVDDSQLPKDRFSAERLKGVDSTLKIQPAELGDSAVYLCASSPGLAGGSYQETQYFGPGTRLLVL.

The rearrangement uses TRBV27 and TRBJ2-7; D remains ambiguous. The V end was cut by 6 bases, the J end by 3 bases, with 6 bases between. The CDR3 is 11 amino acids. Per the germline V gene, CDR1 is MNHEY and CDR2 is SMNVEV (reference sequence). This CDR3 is CASRGRYEQYF. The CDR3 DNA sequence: TGTGCCAGCAGGGGTCGCTACGAGCAGTACTTC.

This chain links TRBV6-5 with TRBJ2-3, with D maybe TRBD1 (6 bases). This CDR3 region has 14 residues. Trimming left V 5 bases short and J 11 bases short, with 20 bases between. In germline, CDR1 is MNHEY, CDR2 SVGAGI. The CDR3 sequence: CASSTALPRGGQYF. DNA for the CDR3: TGTGCCAGCAGTACGGCACTACCCCGAGGGGGGCAGTATTTT.

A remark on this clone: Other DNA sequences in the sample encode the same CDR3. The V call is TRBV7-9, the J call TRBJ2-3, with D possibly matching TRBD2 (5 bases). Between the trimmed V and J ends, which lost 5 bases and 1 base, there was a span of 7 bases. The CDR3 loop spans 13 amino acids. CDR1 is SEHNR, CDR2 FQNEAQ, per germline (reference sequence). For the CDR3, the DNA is TGTGCCAGCAGCCCCGGGGGCACAGATACGCAGTATTTT. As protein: CASSPGGTDTQYF.

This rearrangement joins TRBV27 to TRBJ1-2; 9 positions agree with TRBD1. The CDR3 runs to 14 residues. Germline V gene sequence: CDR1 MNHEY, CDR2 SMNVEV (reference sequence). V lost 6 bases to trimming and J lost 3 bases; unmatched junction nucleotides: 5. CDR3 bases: TGTGCCAGCAGCCCCGACAGGGGGGACTATGGCTACACCTTC. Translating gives CASSPDRGDYGYTF.

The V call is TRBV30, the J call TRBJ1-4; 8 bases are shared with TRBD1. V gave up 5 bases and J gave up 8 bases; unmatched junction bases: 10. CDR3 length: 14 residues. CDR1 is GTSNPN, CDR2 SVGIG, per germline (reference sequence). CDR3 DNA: TGTGCCTGGCGGCAGGGGGCAGCAGGGGAAAAACTGTTTTTT. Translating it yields CAWRQGAAGEKLFF.

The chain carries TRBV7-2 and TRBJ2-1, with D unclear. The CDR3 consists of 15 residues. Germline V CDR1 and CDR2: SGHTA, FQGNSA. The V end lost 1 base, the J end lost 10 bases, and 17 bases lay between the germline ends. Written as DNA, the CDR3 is TGTGCCAGCAGCTTAGATTCGAGCGACCGTAGAGAGCAGTTCTTC. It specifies CASSLDSSDRREQFF.